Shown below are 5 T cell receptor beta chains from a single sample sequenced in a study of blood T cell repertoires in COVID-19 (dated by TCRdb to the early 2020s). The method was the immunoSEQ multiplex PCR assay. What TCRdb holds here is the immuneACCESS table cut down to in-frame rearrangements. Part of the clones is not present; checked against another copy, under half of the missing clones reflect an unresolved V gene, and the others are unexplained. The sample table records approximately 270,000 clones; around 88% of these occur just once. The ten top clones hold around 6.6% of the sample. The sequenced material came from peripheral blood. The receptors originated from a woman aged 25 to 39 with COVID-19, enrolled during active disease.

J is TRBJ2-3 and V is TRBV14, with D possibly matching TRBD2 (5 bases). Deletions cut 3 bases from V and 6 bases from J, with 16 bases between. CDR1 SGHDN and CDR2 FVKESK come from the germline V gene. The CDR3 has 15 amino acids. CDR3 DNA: TGTGCCAGCAGCCATAATGCTCTAGCTGTTGATACGCAGTATTTT. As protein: CASSHNALAVDTQYF.

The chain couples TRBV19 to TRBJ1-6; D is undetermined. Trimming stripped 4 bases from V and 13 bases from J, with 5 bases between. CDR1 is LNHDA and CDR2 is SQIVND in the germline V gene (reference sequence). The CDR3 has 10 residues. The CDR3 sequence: CASSTPPLHF. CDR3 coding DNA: TGTGCCAGTAGTACTCCCCCCCTCCACTTT. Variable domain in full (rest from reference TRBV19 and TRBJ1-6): DGGITQSPKYLFRKEGQNVTLSCEQNLNHDAMYWYRQDPGQGLRLIYYSQIVNDFQKGDIAEGYSVSREKKESFPLTVTSAQKNPTAFYLCASSTPPLHFGNGTRLTVT.

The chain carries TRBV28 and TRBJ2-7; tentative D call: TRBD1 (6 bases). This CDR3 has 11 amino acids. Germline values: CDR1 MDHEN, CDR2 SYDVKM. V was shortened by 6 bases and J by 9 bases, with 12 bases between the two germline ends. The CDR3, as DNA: TGTGCCAGCAGCACAGGGAAGGTGCAGTACGTC. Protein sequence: CASSTGKVQYV.

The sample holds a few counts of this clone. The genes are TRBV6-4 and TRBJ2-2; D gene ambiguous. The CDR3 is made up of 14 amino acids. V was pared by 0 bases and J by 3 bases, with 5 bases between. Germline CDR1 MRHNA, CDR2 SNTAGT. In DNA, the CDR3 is TGTGCCAGCAGTGACTCAAGCGACACCGGGGAGCTGTTTTTT. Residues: CASSDSSDTGELFF.

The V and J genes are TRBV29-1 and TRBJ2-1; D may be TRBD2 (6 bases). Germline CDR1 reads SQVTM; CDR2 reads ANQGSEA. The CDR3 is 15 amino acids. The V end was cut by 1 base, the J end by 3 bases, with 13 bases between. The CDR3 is CSVEGALASYNEQFF. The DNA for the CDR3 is TGCAGCGTTGAAGGGGCCCTAGCGAGCTACAATGAGCAGTTCTTC.